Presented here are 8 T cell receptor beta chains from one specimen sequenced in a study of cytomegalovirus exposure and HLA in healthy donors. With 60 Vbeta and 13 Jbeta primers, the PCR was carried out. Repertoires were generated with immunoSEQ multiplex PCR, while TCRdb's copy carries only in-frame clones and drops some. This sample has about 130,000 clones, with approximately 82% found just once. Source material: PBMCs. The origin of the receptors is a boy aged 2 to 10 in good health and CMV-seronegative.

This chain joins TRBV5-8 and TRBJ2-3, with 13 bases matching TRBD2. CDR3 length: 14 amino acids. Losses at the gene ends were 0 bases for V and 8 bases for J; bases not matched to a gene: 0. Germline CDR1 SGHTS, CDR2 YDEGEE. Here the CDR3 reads CASSLGLAGGTQYF. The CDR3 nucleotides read TGTGCCAGCAGCTTGGGACTAGCGGGAGGTACGCAGTATTTT.

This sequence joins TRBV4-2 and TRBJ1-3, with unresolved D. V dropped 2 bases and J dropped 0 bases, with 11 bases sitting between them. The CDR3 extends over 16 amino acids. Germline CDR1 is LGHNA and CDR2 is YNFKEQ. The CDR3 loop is CASSQTISDSGNTIYF. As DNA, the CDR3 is TGTGCCAGCAGCCAAACTATTTCGGACTCTGGAAACACCATATATTTT.

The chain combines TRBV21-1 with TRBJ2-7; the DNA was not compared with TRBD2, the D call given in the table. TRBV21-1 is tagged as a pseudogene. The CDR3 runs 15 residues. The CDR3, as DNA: TGTGCCAGCAGCAAAGGGCACACCGGGATCAGCGAGCAGTACTTC. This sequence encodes CASSKGHTGISEQYF.

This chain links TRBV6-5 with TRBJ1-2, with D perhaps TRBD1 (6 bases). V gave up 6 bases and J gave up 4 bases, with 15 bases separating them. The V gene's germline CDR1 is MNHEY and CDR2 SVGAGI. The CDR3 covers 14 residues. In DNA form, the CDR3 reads TGTGCCAGCAGGCCTACAGGGCCGTCCTATGGCTACACCTTC. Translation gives CASRPTGPSYGYTF.

CDR3 loop: CSVEDLNGQGNGYTF. The CDR3 nucleotides read TGCAGCGTTGAAGATCTAAACGGACAGGGGAATGGCTACACCTTC. V usage is TRBV29-1 and J usage is TRBJ1-2, with 9 bases matching TRBD1. V gave up 0 bases and J gave up 6 bases; unmatched junction bases: 8. CDR3 size: 15 residues. CDR1 is SQVTM and CDR2 is ANQGSEA in the germline V gene.

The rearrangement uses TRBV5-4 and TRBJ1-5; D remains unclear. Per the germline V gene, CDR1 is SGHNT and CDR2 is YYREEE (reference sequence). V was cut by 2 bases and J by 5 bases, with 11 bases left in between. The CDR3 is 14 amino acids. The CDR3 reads CASSFGGGDQPQHF. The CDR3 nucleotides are TGTGCCAGCAGCTTTGGAGGAGGCGATCAGCCCCAGCATTTT.

The CDR3 loop reads CASGIRDKLNEQFF. CDR3 in DNA: TGTGCCAGCGGAATCCGGGACAAGCTCAATGAGCAGTTCTTC. The V gene is TRBV27, the J gene TRBJ2-1; a possible D gene is TRBD1 (6 bases). Trimming removed 8 bases from V and 6 bases from J, with 17 bases in between. This CDR3 region has 14 residues. CDR1 is MNHEY, CDR2 SMNVEV, per germline (reference sequence).

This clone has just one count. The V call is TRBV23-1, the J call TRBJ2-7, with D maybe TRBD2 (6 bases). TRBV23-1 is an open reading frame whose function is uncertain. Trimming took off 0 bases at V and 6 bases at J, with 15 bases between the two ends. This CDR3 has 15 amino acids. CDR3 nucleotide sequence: TGCGCCAGCAGTCAATCCCGCGGGAAGAAGGTCGAGCAGTACGTC. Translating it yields CASSQSRGKKVEQYV.